The 25 T cell receptor beta chains below were found in one sample sequenced in a study of blood T cell repertoires in COVID-19. Libraries were prepared by immunoSEQ multiplex PCR; TCRdb keeps only in-frame clonotypes and omits some of them. The sample contains approximately 97,000 clones, approximately 85% of which appear only once. The sequenced sample was peripheral blood. Receptors originate from a man aged 40-55 years with active or convalescent COVID-19.

The V gene is TRBV12-5, the J gene TRBJ1-5; the match to TRBD1 covers 8 bases. The CDR3 has 15 amino acids. Germline assignment: CDR1 LGHNT and CDR2 FRNRAP. The trim removed 7 bases at V and 3 bases at J, leaving 8 bases unmatched. DNA for the CDR3: TGTGCTAGTGCCCAGGACAGGGCTTACAATCAGCCCCAGCATTTT. Translating gives CASAQDRAYNQPQHF.

This chain uses TRBV2 with TRBJ2-1, with D maybe TRBD2 (5 bases). CDR1 is SNHLY and CDR2 is FYNNEI in the germline V gene. V was clipped by 8 bases and J by 0 bases, with 14 bases between them. The CDR3 sequence is 15 residues long. CDR3 residues: CASGRGSGSYNEQFF. The CDR3 DNA sequence: TGTGCCAGCGGGAGAGGGAGCGGCTCCTACAATGAGCAGTTCTTC. The full variable domain, with the rest looked up from reference TRBV2 and TRBJ2-1, is EPEVTQTPSHQVTQMGQEVILRCVPISNHLYFYWYRQILGQKVEFLVSFYNNEISEKSEIFDDQFSVERPDGSNFTLKIRSTKLEDSAMYFCASGRGSGSYNEQFFGPGTRLTVL.

The chain is built from TRBV7-2 and TRBJ1-1; tentative D call: TRBD1 (6 bases). Looked up from germline, CDR1 is SGHTA and CDR2 is FQGNSA. V lost 5 bases and J 0 bases, leaving 10 bases between the germline ends. The CDR3 is 14 residues long. CDR3 DNA sequence: TGTGCCAGCAGCATTACAGGGATGAACACTGAAGCTTTCTTT. It translates to CASSITGMNTEAFF.

The chain has TRBV4-1 and TRBJ1-5; D remains ambiguous. Deletions cut 0 bases from V and 8 bases from J, with 17 bases between. The CDR3 contains 16 residues. Germline V gene data show CDR1 as MGHRA and CDR2 as YSYEKL. The CDR3 sequence is CASSQEGNPSAEPQHF. CDR3 DNA sequence: TGCGCCAGCAGCCAAGAGGGCAACCCCTCGGCCGAGCCCCAGCATTTT.

The J gene is TRBJ2-3, the V gene TRBV7-2; D gene ambiguous. Germline V gene lookup returns CDR1 SGHTA and CDR2 FQGNSA. CDR3 length: 15 amino acids. The V and J ends lost 1 base and 8 bases respectively, with 16 bases between them. The DNA of the CDR3 is TGTGCCAGCAGCTTAGGGAAAATGTTGGGCCCTACGCAGTATTTT. As protein: CASSLGKMLGPTQYF.

The chain joins TRBV11-2 to TRBJ2-3; 8 nucleotides line up with TRBD2. The length of the CDR3 is 16 residues. Per germline, CDR1 SGHAT and CDR2 FQNNGV. V was pared by 8 bases and J by 6 bases, with 16 bases of the junction left unmatched. CDR3 residues: CASGRSRGGMRDTQYF. In DNA form, the CDR3 reads TGTGCCAGCGGCCGGTCCCGGGGGGGTATGAGGGATACGCAGTATTTT.

V and J are TRBV20-1 and TRBJ1-1; no clear D. The CDR3 has 11 amino acids. The V end was cut by 6 bases, the J end by 7 bases, with 12 bases between. The germline gives CDR1 DFQATT, CDR2 SNEGSKA (reference sequence). The CDR3 DNA sequence: TGCAGTGCCAAGGACGGGATTGAAGCTTTCTTT. It specifies CSAKDGIEAFF.

The chain couples TRBV5-1 to TRBJ1-1, with TRBD1 matching 8 bases. Germline V lookup: CDR1 SGHRS, CDR2 YFSETQ. CDR3 length: 16 amino acids. The junction had 10 bases not matched to a gene; V was cut back by 5 bases and J by 1 base. CDR3 region: CASSIVGGTGNTEAFF. CDR3 in DNA: TGCGCCAGCAGTATCGTTGGAGGGACAGGGAACACTGAAGCTTTCTTT.

The rearrangement links TRBV2 to TRBJ2-2, with TRBD1 as a possible D gene (6 bases). V lost 8 bases and J lost 3, with 16 bases in between. Germline V gives CDR1 SNHLY, CDR2 FYNNEI. The CDR3 has 15 residues. CDR3 DNA sequence: TGTGCCAGCCAGAACAGGGCCCCGGACACCGGGGAGCTGTTTTTT. It is translated as CASQNRAPDTGELFF.

The V and J genes are TRBV7-6 and TRBJ2-1, with 10 bases matching TRBD1. Germline loops: CDR1 SGHVS, CDR2 FNYEAQ. J lost 3 bases, V lost 3 bases, and 2 bases had no gene match. There are 15 residues in the CDR3. The CDR3 is CASSFGQGDYNEQFF. CDR3 in DNA: TGTGCCAGCAGCTTCGGACAGGGGGACTACAATGAGCAGTTCTTC.

This chain links TRBV5-6 with TRBJ1-4; the D gene is possibly TRBD1 (6 bases). Germline V gene lookup returns CDR1 SGHDT and CDR2 YYEEEE. This CDR3 comprises 15 residues. With 1 base removed from V and 6 bases from J, the gap between germline ends came to 13 bases. The CDR3 region is CASSLQGIGYEKLFF. CDR3 in DNA: TGTGCCAGCAGCTTGCAGGGGATTGGGTATGAAAAACTGTTTTTT.

This clone has only a few counts. The J gene is TRBJ1-5, the V gene TRBV7-2; TRBD1 might be the D (5 bases). V was cut by 3 bases and J by 9 bases, with 15 bases left in between. The CDR3 loop spans 14 amino acids. Germline CDR1 is SGHTA and CDR2 is FQGNSA. CDR3 residues: CASSLGRVSRPQHF. Here the CDR3 DNA reads TGTGCCAGCAGCTTGGGCAGGGTATCTAGGCCCCAGCATTTT.

The chain's CDR3 is CSVSTGDINEKLFF. The CDR3, as DNA: TGCAGCGTGTCCACAGGGGACATCAATGAAAAACTGTTTTTT. This chain connects TRBV29-1 to TRBJ1-4, with 7 bases fitting TRBD1. CDR3 length: 14 residues. The V and J ends lost 6 bases and 5 bases, in that order; junction bases with no gene match: 9. Germline CDR1 and CDR2: SQVTM and ANQGSEA.

This rearrangement joins TRBV6-4 to TRBJ1-1; TRBD1 agrees at 7 bases. In germline, CDR1 is MRHNA, CDR2 SNTAGT. There are 15 residues in the CDR3. V was pared by 4 bases and J by 1 base, with 6 bases of the junction left unmatched. The CDR3 DNA reads as TGTGCCAGCAGTGGCAGGACAGGCCCGAACACTGAAGCTTTCTTT. Translated: CASSGRTGPNTEAFF.

This clone was seen a single time. The gene calls are TRBV24-1 and TRBJ1-1; 7 bases match TRBD1. The ends lost 2 bases at V and 3 bases at J; junction bases unmatched: 5. The CDR3 totals 15 residues. CDR1 is KGHDR, CDR2 SFDVKD, per germline. CDR3 bases: TGTGCCACCAGTGATTCTCGGACAGGTGACACTGAAGCTTTCTTT. Residues: CATSDSRTGDTEAFF.

This chain connects TRBV14 to TRBJ1-1; D call uncertain. This CDR3 region has 16 residues. CDR1 and CDR2 from the germline V gene are SGHDN and FVKESK. The V end lost 1 base, the J end lost 5 bases, and 17 bases lay between the germline ends. The CDR3 nucleotides read TGTGCCAGCAGCCAAGGGTCCGGCAGTAGGAGAACTGAAGCTTTCTTT. As protein: CASSQGSGSRRTEAFF.

The rearrangement links TRBV6-5 to TRBJ2-3, with 8 nucleotides matching TRBD2. V was clipped by 7 bases and J by 8 bases; unmatched bases: 11. Germline loops: CDR1 MNHEY, CDR2 SVGAGI. This CDR3 region has 14 residues. This CDR3 reads CASNERGPFATQYF. Here the CDR3 DNA reads TGTGCCAGCAACGAGCGGGGGCCCTTCGCTACGCAGTATTTT.

CDR3 in amino acids: CASSPFLGGGPTDTQYF. The DNA of the CDR3 is TGTGCCAGCTCACCATTCCTTGGCGGGGGACCCACAGATACGCAGTATTTT. This chain links TRBV18 with TRBJ2-3, with 7 nucleotides matching TRBD2. V trimming: 2 bases; J trimming: 2 bases; junction bases outside the gene matches: 10. CDR1 and CDR2 from the germline V gene are KGHSH and LQKENI. The CDR3 totals 17 residues. The full variable domain, rest sourced from reference TRBV18 and TRBJ2-3, is NAGVMQNPRHLVRRRGQEARLRCSPMKGHSHVYWYRQLPEEGLKFMVYLQKENIIDESGMPKERFSAEFPKEGPSILRIQQVVRGDSAAYFCASSPFLGGGPTDTQYFGPGTRLTVL.

The chain carries TRBV6-5 and TRBJ1-4; 10 positions agree with TRBD1. With 8 bases clipped from V and 5 bases from J, the junction kept 5 bases outside the gene matches. CDR3 length: 14 residues. The germline V gene has CDR1 MNHEY and CDR2 SVGAGI. CDR3 protein: CASRPTGGNEKLFF. In DNA, the CDR3 is TGTGCCAGCCGTCCGACAGGGGGCAATGAAAAACTGTTTTTT.

The chain combines TRBV7-3 with TRBJ1-1; D gene unclear. The CDR3 has 12 residues. Trimming removed 7 bases from V and 5 bases from J, with 11 bases in between. From germline, CDR1 is SGHTA and CDR2 FQGTGA. CDR3 sequence: CASKGGGTEAFF. CDR3 bases: TGTGCCAGCAAGGGAGGTGGAACTGAAGCTTTCTTT.

This sequence joins TRBV6-2 or TRBV6-3 and TRBJ2-5; a possible D gene is TRBD2 (6 bases). In germline, CDR1 is MNHEY, CDR2 SVGEGT. This CDR3 is built from 15 residues. With 4 bases removed from V and 5 bases from J, the gap between germline ends came to 17 bases. The chain's CDR3 is CASSWAGTSAETQYF. CDR3 DNA sequence: TGTGCCAGCAGTTGGGCCGGGACTTCGGCGGAGACCCAGTACTTC.

The chain combines TRBV7-2 with TRBJ2-2, with 8 bases fitting TRBD1. Germline V gene lookup returns CDR1 SGHTA and CDR2 FQGNSA. After removal of 6 bases from V and 1 base from J, the junction contained 4 bases not matched to a gene. This CDR3 contains 15 residues. The CDR3 reads CASSFGQGNTGELFF. The CDR3 DNA follows: TGTGCCAGCAGTTTTGGACAGGGGAACACCGGGGAGCTGTTTTTT.

V is TRBV7-9 and J is TRBJ2-7, with D possibly being TRBD1 (6 bases). Germline CDR1 reads SEHNR; CDR2 reads FQNEAQ (reference sequence). This CDR3 comprises 14 residues. The V gene lost 5 bases and the J gene lost 5 bases, with 16 bases spanning the gap. This CDR3 is CASSGARQENEQYF. CDR3 DNA sequence: TGTGCCAGCAGCGGGGCGAGACAGGAAAACGAGCAGTACTTC.

The chain recombines TRBV2 with TRBJ1-5, with 7 bases lining up with TRBD1. Germline V gives CDR1 SNHLY, CDR2 FYNNEI. This CDR3 contains 15 residues. V shed 4 bases, J shed 6 bases, and the junction held 9 bases outside the gene matches. The CDR3 loop reads CASSVRDSASQPQHF. The CDR3 DNA reads TGTGCCAGCAGTGTTAGGGACAGCGCCAGTCAGCCCCAGCATTTT.

This chain connects TRBV5-4 to TRBJ2-7; 11 bases are a match to TRBD2. V lost 0 bases and J lost 5; bases outside the gene matches: 4. The CDR3 spans 15 residues. Per the germline V gene, CDR1 is SGHNT and CDR2 is YYREEE (reference sequence). The CDR3 region has the DNA TGTGCCAGCAGCTTGGGGGGACTAGCGGTGAACGAGCAGTACTTC. Protein sequence: CASSLGGLAVNEQYF.